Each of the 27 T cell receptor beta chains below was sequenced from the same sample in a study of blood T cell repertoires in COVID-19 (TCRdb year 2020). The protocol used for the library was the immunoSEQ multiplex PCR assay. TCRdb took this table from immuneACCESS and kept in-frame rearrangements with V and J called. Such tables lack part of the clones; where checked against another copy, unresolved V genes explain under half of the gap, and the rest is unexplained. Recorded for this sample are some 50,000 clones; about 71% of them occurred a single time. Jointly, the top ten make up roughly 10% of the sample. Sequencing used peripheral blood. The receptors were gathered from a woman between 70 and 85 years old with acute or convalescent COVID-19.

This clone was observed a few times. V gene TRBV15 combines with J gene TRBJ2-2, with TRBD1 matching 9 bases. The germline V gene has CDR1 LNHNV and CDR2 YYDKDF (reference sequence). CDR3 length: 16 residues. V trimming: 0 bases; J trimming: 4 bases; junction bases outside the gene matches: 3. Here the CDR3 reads CATSREQGAGTGELFF. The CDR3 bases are TGTGCCACCAGCAGAGAACAGGGGGCCGGCACCGGGGAGCTGTTTTTT.

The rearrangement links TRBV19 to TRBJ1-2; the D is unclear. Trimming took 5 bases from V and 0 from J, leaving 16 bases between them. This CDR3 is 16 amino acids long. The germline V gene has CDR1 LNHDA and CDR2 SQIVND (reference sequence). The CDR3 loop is CASSASAGDTNYGYTF. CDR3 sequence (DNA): TGTGCCAGTAGTGCGTCGGCAGGCGACACTAACTATGGCTACACCTTC.

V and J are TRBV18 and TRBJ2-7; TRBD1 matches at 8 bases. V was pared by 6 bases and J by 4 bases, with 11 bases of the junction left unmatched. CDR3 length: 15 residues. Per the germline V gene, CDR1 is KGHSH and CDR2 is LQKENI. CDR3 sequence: CASSPNGQGKYEQYF. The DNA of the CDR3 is TGTGCCAGCTCGCCTAACGGACAGGGCAAATACGAGCAGTACTTC.

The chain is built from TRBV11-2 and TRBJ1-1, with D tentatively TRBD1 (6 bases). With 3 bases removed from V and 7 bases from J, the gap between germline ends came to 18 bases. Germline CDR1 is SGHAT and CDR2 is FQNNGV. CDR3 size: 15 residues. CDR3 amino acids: CASSFAWERDIEAFF. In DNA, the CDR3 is TGTGCCAGCAGCTTCGCCTGGGAGAGGGACATTGAAGCTTTCTTT.

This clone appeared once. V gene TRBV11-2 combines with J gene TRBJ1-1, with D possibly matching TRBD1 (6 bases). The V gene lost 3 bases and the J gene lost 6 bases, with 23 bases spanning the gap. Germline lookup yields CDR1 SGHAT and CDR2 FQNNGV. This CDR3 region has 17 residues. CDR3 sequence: CASSLRIEGHTGPEAFF. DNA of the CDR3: TGTGCCAGCAGCTTGCGGATTGAGGGGCACACAGGGCCTGAAGCTTTCTTT.

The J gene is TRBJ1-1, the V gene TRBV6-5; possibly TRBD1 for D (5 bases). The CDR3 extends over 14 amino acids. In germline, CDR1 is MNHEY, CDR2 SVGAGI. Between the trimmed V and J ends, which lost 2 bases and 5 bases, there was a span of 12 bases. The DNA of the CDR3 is TGTGCCAGCAGTTACCAGCGGGGGAGTACTGAAGCTTTCTTT. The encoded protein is CASSYQRGSTEAFF.

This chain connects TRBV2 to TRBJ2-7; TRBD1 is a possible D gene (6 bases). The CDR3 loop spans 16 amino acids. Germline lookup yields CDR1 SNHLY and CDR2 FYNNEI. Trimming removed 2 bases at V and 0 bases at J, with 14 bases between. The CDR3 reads CASSENSGRGSYEQYF. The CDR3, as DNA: TGTGCCAGCAGTGAAAATTCTGGCAGGGGCTCCTACGAGCAGTACTTC.

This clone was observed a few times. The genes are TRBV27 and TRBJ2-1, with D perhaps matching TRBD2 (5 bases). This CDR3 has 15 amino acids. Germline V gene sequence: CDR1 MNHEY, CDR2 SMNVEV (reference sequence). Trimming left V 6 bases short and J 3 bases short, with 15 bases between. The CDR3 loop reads CASSRLPMNYNEQFF. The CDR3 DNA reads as TGTGCCAGCAGCCGACTACCGATGAACTACAATGAGCAGTTCTTC.

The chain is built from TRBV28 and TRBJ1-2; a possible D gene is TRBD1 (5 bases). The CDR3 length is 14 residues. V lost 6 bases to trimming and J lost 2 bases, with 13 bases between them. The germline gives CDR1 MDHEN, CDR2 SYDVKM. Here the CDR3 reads CASSSLQGNYGYTF. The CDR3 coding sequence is TGTGCCAGCAGCTCCCTTCAGGGAAACTATGGCTACACCTTC.

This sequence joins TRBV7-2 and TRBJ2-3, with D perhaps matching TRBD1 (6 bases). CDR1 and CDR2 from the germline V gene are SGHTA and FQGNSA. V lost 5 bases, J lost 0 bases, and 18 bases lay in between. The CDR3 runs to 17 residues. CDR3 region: CASSPRTATLSTDTQYF. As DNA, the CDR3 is TGTGCCAGCAGCCCCAGGACAGCTACTCTGAGCACAGATACGCAGTATTTT.

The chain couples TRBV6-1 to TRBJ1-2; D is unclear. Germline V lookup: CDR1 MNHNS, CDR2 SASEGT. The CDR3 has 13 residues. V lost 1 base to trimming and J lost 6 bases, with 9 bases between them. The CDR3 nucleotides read TGTGCCAGCAGTGAAGGGGAGGCTGATGGCTACACCTTC. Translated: CASSEGEADGYTF.

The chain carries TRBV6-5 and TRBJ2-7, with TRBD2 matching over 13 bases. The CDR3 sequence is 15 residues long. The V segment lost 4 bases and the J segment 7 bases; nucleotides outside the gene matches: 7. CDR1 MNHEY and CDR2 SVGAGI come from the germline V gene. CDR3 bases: TGTGCCAGCAGTTCCCCCGGGACTAGCGGGGTAGAGCAGTACTTC. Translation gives CASSSPGTSGVEQYF.

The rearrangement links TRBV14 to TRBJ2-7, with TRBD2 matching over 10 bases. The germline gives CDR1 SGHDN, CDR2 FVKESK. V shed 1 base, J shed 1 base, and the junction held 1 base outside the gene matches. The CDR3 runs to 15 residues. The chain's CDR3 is CASSQVAGGSYEQYF. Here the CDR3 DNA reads TGTGCCAGCAGCCAAGTAGCGGGAGGTTCCTACGAGCAGTACTTC.

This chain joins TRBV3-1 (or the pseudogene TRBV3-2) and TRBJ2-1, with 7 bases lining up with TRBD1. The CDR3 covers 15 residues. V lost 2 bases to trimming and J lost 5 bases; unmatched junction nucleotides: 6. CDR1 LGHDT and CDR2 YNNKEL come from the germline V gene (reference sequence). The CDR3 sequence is CASSQTGAVNNEQFF. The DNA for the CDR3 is TGTGCCAGCAGCCAAACAGGGGCGGTTAACAATGAGCAGTTCTTC.

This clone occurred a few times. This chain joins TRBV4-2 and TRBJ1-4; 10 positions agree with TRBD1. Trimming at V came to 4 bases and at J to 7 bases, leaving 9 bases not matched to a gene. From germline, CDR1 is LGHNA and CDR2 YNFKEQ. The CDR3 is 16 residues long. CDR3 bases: TGTGCCAGCAGCCCCGTCGAGACAGGGGGCGGTGAAAAACTGTTTTTT. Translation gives CASSPVETGGGEKLFF.

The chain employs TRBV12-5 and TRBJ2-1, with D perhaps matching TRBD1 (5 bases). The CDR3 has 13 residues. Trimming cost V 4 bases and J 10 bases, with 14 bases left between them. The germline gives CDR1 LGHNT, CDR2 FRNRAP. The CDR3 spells CASGSLPGSEQFF. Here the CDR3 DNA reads TGTGCTAGTGGTTCACTTCCAGGGTCCGAGCAGTTCTTC. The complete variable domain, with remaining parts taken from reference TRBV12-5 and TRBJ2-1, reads DARVTQTPRHKVTEMGQEVTMRCQPILGHNTVFWYRQTMMQGLELLAYFRNRAPLDDSGMPKDRFSAEMPDATLATLKIQPSEPRDSAVYFCASGSLPGSEQFFGPGTRLTVL.

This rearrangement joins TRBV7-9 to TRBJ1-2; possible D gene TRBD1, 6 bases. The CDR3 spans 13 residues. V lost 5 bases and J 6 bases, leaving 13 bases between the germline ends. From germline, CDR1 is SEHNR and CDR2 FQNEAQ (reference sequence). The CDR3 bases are TGTGCCAGCAGCGAGTCAGGGGACCATGGCTACACCTTC. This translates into CASSESGDHGYTF.

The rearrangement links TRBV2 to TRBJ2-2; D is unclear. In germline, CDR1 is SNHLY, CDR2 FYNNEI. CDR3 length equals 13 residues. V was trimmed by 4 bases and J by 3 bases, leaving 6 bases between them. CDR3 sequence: CASSVSYTGELFF. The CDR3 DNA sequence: TGTGCCAGCAGTGTTTCATACACCGGGGAGCTGTTTTTT.

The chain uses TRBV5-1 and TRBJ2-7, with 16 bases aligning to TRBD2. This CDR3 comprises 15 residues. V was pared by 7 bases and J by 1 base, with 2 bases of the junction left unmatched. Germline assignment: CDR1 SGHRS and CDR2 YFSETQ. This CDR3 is CASEGLAGGSYEQYF. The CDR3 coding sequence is TGCGCCAGCGAGGGACTAGCGGGAGGGTCCTACGAGCAGTACTTC.

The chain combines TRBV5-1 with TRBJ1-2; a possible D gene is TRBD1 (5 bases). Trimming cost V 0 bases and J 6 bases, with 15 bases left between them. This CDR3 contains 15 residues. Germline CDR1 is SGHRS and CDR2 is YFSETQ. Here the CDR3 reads CASSLEGVGRDGYTF. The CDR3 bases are TGCGCCAGCAGCTTGGAAGGGGTCGGGCGCGATGGCTACACCTTC.

The CDR3: CASKFTGGEVTGELFF. The CDR3 nucleotides are TGTGCCAGCAAGTTTACAGGGGGCGAGGTCACCGGGGAGCTGTTTTTT. The chain has TRBV7-9 and TRBJ2-2, with 9 bases fitting TRBD1. V shed 7 bases and J 4 bases; nucleotides not matched to a gene: 10. The CDR3 runs to 16 residues. CDR1 and CDR2 from the germline V gene are SEHNR and FQNEAQ (reference sequence).

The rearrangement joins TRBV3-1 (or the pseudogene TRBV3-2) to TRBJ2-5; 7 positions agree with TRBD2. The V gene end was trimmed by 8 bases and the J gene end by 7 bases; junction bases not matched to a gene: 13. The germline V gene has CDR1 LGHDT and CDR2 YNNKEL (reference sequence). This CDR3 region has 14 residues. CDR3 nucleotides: TGTGCCAGCGTTTTAACGGGGGGTGGGAGGACCCAGTACTTC. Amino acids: CASVLTGGGRTQYF.

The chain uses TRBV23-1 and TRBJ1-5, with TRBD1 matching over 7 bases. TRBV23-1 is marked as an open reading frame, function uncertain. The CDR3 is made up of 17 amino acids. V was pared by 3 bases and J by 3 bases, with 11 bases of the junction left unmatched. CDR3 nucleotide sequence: TGCGCCAGCAGTCACGACAGGGATCCTCCTTCCAATCAGCCCCAGCATTTT. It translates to CASSHDRDPPSNQPQHF.

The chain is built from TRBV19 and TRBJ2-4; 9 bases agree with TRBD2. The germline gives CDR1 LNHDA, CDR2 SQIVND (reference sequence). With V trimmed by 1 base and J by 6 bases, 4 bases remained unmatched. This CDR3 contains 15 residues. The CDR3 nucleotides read TGTGCCAGTAGTATAGGACTAGCGGAGCTAAACATTCAGTACTTC. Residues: CASSIGLAELNIQYF.

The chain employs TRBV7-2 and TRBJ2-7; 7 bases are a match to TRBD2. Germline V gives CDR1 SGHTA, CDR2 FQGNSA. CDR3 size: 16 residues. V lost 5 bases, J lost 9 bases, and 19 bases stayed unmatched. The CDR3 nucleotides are TGTGCCAGCAGCAGCCAGATGACTAGCAGGGTACGTGGGCAGTACTTC. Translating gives CASSSQMTSRVRGQYF.

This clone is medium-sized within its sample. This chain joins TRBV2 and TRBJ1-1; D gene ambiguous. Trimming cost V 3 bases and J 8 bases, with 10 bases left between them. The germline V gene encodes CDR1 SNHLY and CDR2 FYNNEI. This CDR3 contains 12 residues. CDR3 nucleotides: TGTGCCAGCAGTGAGGTGGGAGAAGAAGCTTTCTTT. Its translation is CASSEVGEEAFF.

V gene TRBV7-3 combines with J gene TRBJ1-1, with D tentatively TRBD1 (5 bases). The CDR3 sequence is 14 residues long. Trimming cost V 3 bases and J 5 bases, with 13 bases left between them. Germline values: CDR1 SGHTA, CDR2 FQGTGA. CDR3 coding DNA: TGTGCCAGCAGCTTCCGAGGGACTGGAACTGAAGCTTTCTTT. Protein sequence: CASSFRGTGTEAFF.